The 20 T cell receptor beta chains below come from one sample, sequenced in a study of CD8 T cells in Susac syndrome. The RNA, about 0.5 to 1 ug, was put through reverse transcription using random hexamers. TCRdb redid the calling of the immunoSEQ multiplex PCR reads with MiXCR, one entry per CDR3 protein. This table has roughly 330,000 distinct CDR3 sequences, around 92% appearing once. Sequencing was carried out using CD4+ T cells from PBMCs. The receptors were gathered from a human donor with multiple sclerosis.

This rearrangement joins TRBV18 to TRBJ2-7, with a possible D match to TRBD1 (6 bases). The germline CDR1 and CDR2 sequences are KGHSH and LQKENI. V was clipped by 2 bases and J by 0 bases, with 23 bases between them. This CDR3 contains 19 residues. The chain's CDR3 is CASSPVRRQDLDSSYEQYF. The CDR3 DNA sequence: TGTGCCAGCTCACCAGTGAGGAGACAGGATCTCGACAGCTCCTACGAGCAGTACTTC.

This chain connects TRBV25-1 to TRBJ2-1, with D uncertain. From germline, CDR1 is MGHDK and CDR2 SYGVNS. The V end lost 5 bases, the J end lost 12 bases, and 14 bases lay between the germline ends. The CDR3 has 12 amino acids. CDR3 nucleotide sequence: TGTGCCAGCAGTAACCCAGCGAACGTGCAGTTCTTC. It encodes CASSNPANVQFF.

CDR3 DNA sequence: TGTGCCAGCAGACGGTCGGGCAGCGGGGTTGGTTCCTACGAGCAGTACTTC. Translation: CASRRSGSGVGSYEQYF. This chain links TRBV3-1 with TRBJ2-7; TRBD2 matches 7 bases. Germline loops: CDR1 LGHDT, CDR2 YNNKEL (reference sequence). This CDR3 is built from 17 residues. V lost 6 bases and J lost 1; bases outside the gene matches: 15.

The chain has TRBV18 and TRBJ1-3, with a tentative D call TRBD1 (5 bases). V dropped 2 bases and J dropped 7 bases, with 9 bases sitting between them. This CDR3 is built from 13 residues. The germline gives CDR1 KGHSH, CDR2 LQKENI. The CDR3 region has the DNA TGTGCCAGCTCACCAGTACAGGCGAACACCATATATTTT. It translates to CASSPVQANTIYF.

This rearrangement joins TRBV12-5 to TRBJ1-5, with 7 bases that match TRBD1. V was clipped by 2 bases and J by 0 bases; unmatched bases: 7. The CDR3 covers 17 residues. Germline V gene sequence: CDR1 LGHNT, CDR2 FRNRAP. CDR3 nucleotide sequence: TGTGCTAGTGGTTTGTTCCGGGACAGCAATAGCAATCAGCCCCAGCATTTT. Its translation: CASGLFRDSNSNQPQHF.

A few counts support this clonotype. CDR3 DNA: TGCAGTGCCCTCCCCGGGACAGAAATCTACGAGCAGTACTTC. It yields the protein CSALPGTEIYEQYF. The genes are TRBV20-1 and TRBJ2-7, with TRBD1 identical over 7 bases. CDR1 is DFQATT and CDR2 is SNEGSKA in the germline V gene (reference sequence). With V trimmed by 6 bases and J by 3 bases, 11 bases remained unmatched. The CDR3 runs to 14 residues.

The rearrangement uses TRBV6-2 or TRBV6-3 and TRBJ2-2; 9 positions agree with TRBD1. The ends lost 6 bases at V and 4 bases at J; junction bases unmatched: 3. The CDR3 runs to 14 residues. Germline CDR1 reads MNHEY; CDR2 reads SVGEGT. In nucleotides, the CDR3 is TGTGCCAGCAGGGGGACAGGGACCACCGGGGAGCTGTTTTTT. Its protein is CASRGTGTTGELFF.

V and J are TRBV7-9 and TRBJ2-6; 10 bases map to TRBD1. Germline V gene data show CDR1 as SEHNR and CDR2 as FQNEAQ (reference sequence). CDR3 length: 17 amino acids. The V and J ends lost 7 bases and 0 bases, in that order; junction bases with no gene match: 6. This chain's CDR3 is CASNRQGASSGANVLTF. In DNA, the CDR3 is TGTGCCAGCAACCGACAGGGGGCTAGCTCTGGGGCCAACGTCCTGACTTTC.

This clonotype occurred once. The V and J genes are TRBV29-1 and TRBJ1-1, with D possibly matching TRBD1 (5 bases). Germline V gene sequence: CDR1 SQVTM, CDR2 ANQGSEA. The CDR3 runs to 16 residues. V was shortened by 4 bases and J by 7 bases, with 25 bases between the two germline ends. In DNA form, the CDR3 reads TGCAGCGTTGGTCTTCTGTTCCCCGGTCAGGGTAGTGAAGCTTTCTTT. Its translation is CSVGLLFPGQGSEAFF.

The chain employs TRBV7-9 and TRBJ2-7; D remains unclear. The CDR3 sequence is 10 residues long. With 6 bases removed from V and 5 bases from J, the gap between germline ends came to 5 bases. Germline assignment: CDR1 SEHNR and CDR2 FQNEAQ (reference sequence). The CDR3 region is CASRTNEQYF. The CDR3 DNA reads TGTGCCAGCAGGACCAACGAGCAGTACTTC.

For the CDR3, the DNA is TGTGCCAGCAGCTTAGACAGATCGAATGGCTACACCTTC. Its protein product is CASSLDRSNGYTF. This rearrangement joins TRBV11-2 to TRBJ1-2; unclear D gene. The CDR3 sequence is 13 residues long. Deletions cut 0 bases from V and 6 bases from J, with 8 bases between. Per the germline V gene, CDR1 is SGHAT and CDR2 is FQNNGV.

The rearrangement joins TRBV30 to TRBJ2-7, with D unclear. Germline CDR1 and CDR2: GTSNPN and SVGIG (reference sequence). This CDR3 contains 13 residues. Deletions cut 3 bases from V and 2 bases from J, with 11 bases between. The CDR3 DNA sequence: TGTGCCTGGAGGGGAAAAGGGACCTACGAGCAGTACTTC. Translating it yields CAWRGKGTYEQYF. Using reference TRBV30 and TRBJ2-7 for the parts outside the CDR3, the full variable domain is SQTIHQWPATLVQPVGSPLSLECTVEGTSNPNLYWYRQAAGRGLQLLFYSVGIGQISSEVPQNLSASRPQDRQFILSSKKLLLSDSGFYLCAWRGKGTYEQYFGPGTRLTVT.

The chain couples TRBV4-1 to TRBJ2-7, with 7 bases identical to TRBD1. The CDR3 sequence is 15 residues long. Germline V CDR1 and CDR2: MGHRA, YSYEKL. Losses at the gene ends were 2 bases for V and 2 bases for J; bases not matched to a gene: 6. The CDR3 DNA sequence: TGCGCCAGCAGCCAAAGACAGGGCCTGACCTACGAGCAGTACTTC. The encoded protein is CASSQRQGLTYEQYF.

The chain employs TRBV6-5 and TRBJ2-2; D gene uncertain. The CDR3 is made up of 16 amino acids. Trimming took off 4 bases at V and 0 bases at J, with 12 bases between the two ends. CDR1 MNHEY and CDR2 SVGAGI come from the germline V gene. The CDR3 here is CASSLATTANTGELFF. The CDR3 region has the DNA TGTGCCAGCAGTTTGGCGACGACTGCGAACACCGGGGAGCTGTTTTTT.

This rearrangement joins TRBV7-3 to TRBJ1-6, with no clear D. V gave up 5 bases and J gave up 9 bases, with 17 bases separating them. This CDR3 has 15 amino acids. Germline lookup yields CDR1 SGHTA and CDR2 FQGTGA. The CDR3 protein is CASSPYSDLGSPLHF. The DNA of the CDR3 is TGTGCCAGCAGCCCCTACAGTGACCTGGGTTCACCCCTCCACTTT. The complete variable domain, with remaining parts taken from reference TRBV7-3 and TRBJ1-6, reads GAGVSQTPSNKVTEKGKYVELRCDPISGHTALYWYRQSLGQGPEFLIYFQGTGAADDSGLPNDRFFAVRPEGSVSTLKIQRTERGDSAVYLCASSPYSDLGSPLHFGNGTRLTVT.

The genes are TRBV18 and TRBJ2-2, with a weak D call TRBD1 (6 bases). Trimming took 3 bases from V and 2 from J, leaving 7 bases between them. From germline, CDR1 is KGHSH and CDR2 LQKENI. This CDR3 is 14 amino acids long. The CDR3 reads CASSPGTNTGELFF. CDR3 in DNA: TGTGCCAGCTCACCGGGGACAAACACCGGGGAGCTGTTTTTT.

The chain couples TRBV19 to TRBJ1-2, with D possibly TRBD1 on 6 matching bases. Trimming shortened V by 6 bases and J by 4 bases, and 12 bases separated the two germline ends. CDR3 length equals 13 residues. Germline loops: CDR1 LNHDA, CDR2 SQIVND (reference sequence). The chain's CDR3 is CASRRGAAYGYTF. The CDR3 region has the DNA TGTGCCAGTAGGAGGGGGGCTGCCTATGGCTACACCTTC.

The V gene is TRBV9, the J gene TRBJ1-1; no firm D call. V dropped 2 bases and J dropped 1 base, with 6 bases sitting between them. The CDR3 spans 13 residues. Germline V gene sequence: CDR1 SGDLS, CDR2 YYNGEE. The CDR3 DNA sequence: TGTGCCAGCAGCGTGGAAGGGAACACTGAAGCTTTCTTT. This sequence encodes CASSVEGNTEAFF.

CDR3 protein: CASSRGGQGNEQFF. Here the CDR3 DNA reads TGTGCCAGCAGCCGCGGGGGGCAGGGGAATGAGCAGTTCTTC. The J gene is TRBJ2-1, the V gene TRBV3-1, with 8 bases identical to TRBD2. In germline, CDR1 is LGHDT, CDR2 YNNKEL (reference sequence). The junction had 6 bases not matched to a gene; V was cut back by 4 bases and J by 7 bases. The CDR3 sequence is 14 residues long.

This sequence joins TRBV9 and TRBJ2-5; perhaps TRBD1 as D (5 bases). TRBJ2-1 explains the end of the DNA better; the J call may be wrong. This CDR3 has 12 residues. Germline V gene sequence: CDR1 SGDLS, CDR2 YYNGEE. The CDR3 loop is CASSALQGTQFF. In DNA form, the CDR3 reads TGTGCCAGCAGCGCCCTCCAGGGAACCCAGTTCTTC.